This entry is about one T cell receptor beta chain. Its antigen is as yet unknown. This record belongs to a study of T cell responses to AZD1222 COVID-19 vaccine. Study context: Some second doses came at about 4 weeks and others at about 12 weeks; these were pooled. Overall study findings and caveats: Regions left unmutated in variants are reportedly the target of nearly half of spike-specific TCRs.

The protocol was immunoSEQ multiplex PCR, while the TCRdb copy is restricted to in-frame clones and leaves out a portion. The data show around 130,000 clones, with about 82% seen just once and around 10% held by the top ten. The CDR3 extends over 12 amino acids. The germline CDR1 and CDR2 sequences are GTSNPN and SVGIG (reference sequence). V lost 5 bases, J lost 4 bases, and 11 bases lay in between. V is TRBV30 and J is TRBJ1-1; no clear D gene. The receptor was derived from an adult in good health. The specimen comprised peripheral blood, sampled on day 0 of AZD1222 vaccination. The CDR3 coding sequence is TGTGCCTGGCCCCGGAGTTCCACTGAAGCTTTCTTT. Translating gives CAWPRSSTEAFF.